The 30 T cell receptor beta chains listed next were all sequenced from one sample in a study of T-cell reconstitution after alpha-beta-depleted transplantation in children. Unique molecular identifiers were built into the TCRbeta library. One entry per CDR3 protein, called by TCRdb with MiXCR from the PCR reads. The table records some 590,000 distinct CDR3 sequences, over 9.5% of them present only once. The sample here was PBMCs from the stem cell graft donor, taken from the stem cell graft. These receptors were collected from a human donor who donated a stem cell graft to a child with acute myeloid leukemia.

There are many counts of this clonotype. The rearrangement links TRBV12-3 or TRBV12-4 to TRBJ2-7, with a possible D match to TRBD1 (6 bases). The CDR3 is 15 residues long. V gave up 5 bases and J gave up 6 bases, with 20 bases separating them. The CDR3 DNA is TGTGCCAGCAGTACCGTGAATGCAGGGGTAGGCGAGCAGTACTTC. Translating it yields CASSTVNAGVGEQYF.

The chain employs TRBV7-9 and TRBJ2-5; maybe TRBD2 (6 bases). This CDR3 has 14 amino acids. V was pared by 3 bases and J by 1 base, with 9 bases between. In germline, CDR1 is SEHNR, CDR2 FQNEAQ (reference sequence). The CDR3 region is CASSFNSGQETQYF. CDR3 nucleotide sequence: TGTGCCAGCAGCTTTAATAGCGGCCAAGAGACCCAGTACTTC. The complete variable domain, with remaining parts taken from reference TRBV7-9 and TRBJ2-5, reads DTGVSQNPRHKITKRGQNVTFRCDPISEHNRLYWYRQTLGQGPEFLTYFQNEAQLEKSRLLSDRFSAERPKGSFSTLEIQRTEQGDSAMYLCASSFNSGQETQYFGPGTRLLVL.

This clonotype has at least ten counts. The J gene is TRBJ2-5, the V gene TRBV4-3; D might be TRBD1 (6 bases). V shed 3 bases and J shed 4 bases, with 12 bases lying between them. The CDR3 runs 14 residues. CDR1 and CDR2 from the germline V gene are LGHNA and YSLEER. CDR3 coding DNA: TGCGCCAGCAGCCACTCAGGGGCAAGAGAGACCCAGTACTTC. It is translated as CASSHSGARETQYF.

This clonotype was counted a few times. The chain joins TRBV2 to TRBJ1-1; a weak D match, TRBD1 (5 bases). The germline V and J ends were trimmed by 6 bases and 4 bases, with 12 bases remaining between them. This CDR3 contains 13 residues. Per germline, CDR1 SNHLY and CDR2 FYNNEI. In DNA form, the CDR3 reads TGTGCCAGCAGACGGGACGGTAGCACTGAAGCTTTCTTT. Amino acids: CASRRDGSTEAFF.

This rearrangement joins TRBV3-1 to TRBJ2-7; no firm D call. V lost 2 bases and J lost 3, with 5 bases in between. The CDR3 is 12 residues long. Germline loops: CDR1 LGHDT, CDR2 YNNKEL (reference sequence). CDR3 DNA: TGTGCCAGCAGCCAATCCCACTACGAGCAGTACTTC. Translation: CASSQSHYEQYF.

The chain employs TRBV29-1 and TRBJ1-1; TRBD1 is a possible D gene (5 bases). Deletions cut 4 bases from V and 0 bases from J, with 9 bases between. From germline, CDR1 is SQVTM and CDR2 ANQGSEA. CDR3 length equals 13 residues. The CDR3 sequence is CSVGGTVNTEAFF. CDR3 coding DNA: TGCAGCGTTGGGGGGACGGTGAACACTGAAGCTTTCTTT.

There are many counts of this clonotype. The chain has TRBV27 and TRBJ2-7; D is uncertain. The CDR3 is 18 amino acids. The V end was cut by 2 bases, the J end by 0 bases, with 20 bases between. Looked up from germline, CDR1 is MNHEY and CDR2 is SMNVEV (reference sequence). The CDR3 loop is CASSLNPPRTAFSYEQYF. CDR3 nucleotide sequence: TGTGCCAGCAGTTTAAACCCCCCACGAACAGCTTTCTCCTACGAGCAGTACTTC.

The chain has TRBV20-1 and TRBJ2-1; 7 positions match TRBD2. This CDR3 has 15 amino acids. The germline V gene encodes CDR1 DFQATT and CDR2 SNEGSKA (reference sequence). The V gene end was trimmed by 0 bases and the J gene end by 9 bases; junction bases not matched to a gene: 11. In DNA form, the CDR3 reads TGCAGTGCTAGAGATCGCCAGGGAGGGAGGGGTGAGCAGTTCTTC. Translation: CSARDRQGGRGEQFF.

In this sample, this clonotype turned up many times. J is TRBJ2-1 and V is TRBV29-1, with a possible D match to TRBD1 (6 bases). The V gene lost 7 bases and the J gene lost 0 bases, with 13 bases spanning the gap. Germline V lookup: CDR1 SQVTM, CDR2 ANQGSEA. This CDR3 is 14 amino acids long. The DNA of the CDR3 is TGCAGCGCCCAGGGGCGACTCTCCTACAATGAGCAGTTCTTC. Translating it yields CSAQGRLSYNEQFF.

The chain recombines TRBV3-1 with TRBJ2-7; 13 nucleotides agree with TRBD2. CDR3 length: 20 residues. V lost 5 bases, J lost 2 bases, and 18 bases stayed unmatched. CDR1 is LGHDT, CDR2 YNNKEL, per germline (reference sequence). The CDR3 loop reads CASSSLVSLGLAGEPYEQYF. In DNA, the CDR3 is TGTGCCAGCAGCAGTTTGGTGTCCTTAGGACTAGCGGGAGAGCCCTACGAGCAGTACTTC.

In this sample, this clonotype turned up a few times. The V gene is TRBV7-2, the J gene TRBJ1-4; D unresolved. The V gene's germline CDR1 is SGHTA and CDR2 FQGNSA. V gave up 4 bases and J gave up 4 bases, with 16 bases separating them. The CDR3 extends over 16 amino acids. The CDR3 bases are TGTGCCAGCAGCTCCCGCCGTGGGTTGGATAATGAAAAACTGTTTTTT. Its translation: CASSSRRGLDNEKLFF.

The CDR3 region is CASSARGGGSGPLAEQYF. Written as DNA, the CDR3 is TGTGCCAGCAGCGCCCGAGGGGGGGGGTCAGGACCCCTCGCCGAGCAGTACTTC. The gene calls are TRBV11-2 and TRBJ2-7; tentative D call: TRBD2 (7 bases). The CDR3 loop spans 18 amino acids. The germline V gene encodes CDR1 SGHAT and CDR2 FQNNGV. V lost 5 bases to trimming and J lost 6 bases, with 29 bases between them. Full variable domain (missing parts from reference TRBV11-2 and TRBJ2-7): EAGVAQSPRYKIIEKRQSVAFWCNPISGHATLYWYQQILGQGPKLLIQFQNNGVVDDSQLPKDRFSAERLKGVDSTLKIQPAKLEDSAVYLCASSARGGGSGPLAEQYFGPGTRLTVT.

Many counts were recorded for this clonotype. J is TRBJ1-2 and V is TRBV5-4, with TRBD1 matching over 9 bases. Trimming cost V 2 bases and J 7 bases; bases outside gene matches: 6. Germline V CDR1 and CDR2: SGHNT, YYREEE (reference sequence). This CDR3 comprises 14 residues. The CDR3 sequence is CASSLWTGEAGYTF. The CDR3 region has the DNA TGTGCCAGCAGCTTATGGACAGGGGAGGCTGGCTACACCTTC.

This clonotype was seen ten or more times. The V call is TRBV11-2, the J call TRBJ2-5; the D gene is possibly TRBD1 (6 bases). The CDR3 extends over 15 amino acids. V lost 7 bases to trimming and J lost 1 base, with 16 bases between them. Germline V gene lookup returns CDR1 SGHAT and CDR2 FQNNGV. The CDR3, as DNA: TGTGCCAGCACCCTAGAGAGGGGGAGCCAAGAGACCCAGTACTTC. Translated, it gives CASTLERGSQETQYF.

The chain employs TRBV15 and TRBJ2-2; possibly TRBD1 for D (6 bases). Trimming cost V 3 bases and J 5 bases, with 19 bases left between them. CDR1 and CDR2 (germline): LNHNV, YYDKDF (reference sequence). The CDR3 has 17 residues. CDR3 nucleotide sequence: TGTGCCACCAGCAGGGTACCTCGGGACACCCTTACCGGGGAGCTGTTTTTT. This codes for CATSRVPRDTLTGELFF.

This clonotype has a count of ten or more. The chain recombines TRBV24-1 with TRBJ2-5; TRBD2 matches 8 bases. There are 15 residues in the CDR3. Germline V gene sequence: CDR1 KGHDR, CDR2 SFDVKD. The ends lost 3 bases at V and 5 bases at J; junction bases unmatched: 7. CDR3 DNA sequence: TGTGCCACCAGTGATCCCTCGGGAGGGGGTGAGACCCAGTACTTC. Translating gives CATSDPSGGGETQYF.

This clonotype has a count of ten or more. The rearrangement uses TRBV29-1 and TRBJ2-7; maybe TRBD2 (5 bases). The V gene's germline CDR1 is SQVTM and CDR2 ANQGSEA. Trimming pared 7 bases from V and 0 bases from J, leaving 13 bases between. The CDR3 extends over 13 amino acids. CDR3 bases: TGCAGCGCTAGCCGTGGTAGCTCCTACGAGCAGTACTTC. It codes for CSASRGSSYEQYF.

The sample holds many counts of this clonotype. J is TRBJ1-4 and V is TRBV7-2; the D gene is possibly TRBD1 (6 bases). Germline values: CDR1 SGHTA, CDR2 FQGNSA. The ends were cut back, 5 bases at V and 6 bases at J, with 10 bases in the middle. The CDR3 length is 13 residues. CDR3 amino acids: CASSRGVDEKLFF. The CDR3 nucleotides read TGTGCCAGCAGCAGGGGGGTTGATGAAAAACTGTTTTTT.

This clonotype was seen ten or more times. This chain joins TRBV5-1 and TRBJ2-1, with 7 nucleotides matching TRBD2. This CDR3 is 16 amino acids long. V lost 1 base and J lost 2; bases outside the gene matches: 6. Germline assignment: CDR1 SGHRS and CDR2 YFSETQ. Written as DNA, the CDR3 is TGCGCCAGCAGCTTGCGGGGGGAGGGGCCCTACAATGAGCAGTTCTTC. It encodes CASSLRGEGPYNEQFF.

J is TRBJ1-4 and V is TRBV20-1, with TRBD1 identical over 9 bases. CDR1 is DFQATT and CDR2 is SNEGSKA in the germline V gene (reference sequence). After removal of 2 bases from V and 7 bases from J, the junction contained 8 bases not matched to a gene. The CDR3 has 15 residues. For the CDR3, the DNA is TGCAGTGCTAGATCGCGACAGGGGGGCTTTGAAAAACTGTTTTTT. Translated, it gives CSARSRQGGFEKLFF.

This clonotype was seen many times. J is TRBJ2-3 and V is TRBV29-1; 10 nucleotides match TRBD2. The J segment lost 6 bases and the V segment lost 4 bases, leaving 10 bases of the junction unmatched. This CDR3 comprises 15 residues. The germline gives CDR1 SQVTM, CDR2 ANQGSEA. The CDR3 DNA sequence: TGCAGCGTTGTCTTGGGTAGCGGGAGGCAGGATACGCAGTATTTT. It is translated as CSVVLGSGRQDTQYF.

This clonotype was seen many times. This sequence joins TRBV12-3 or TRBV12-4 and TRBJ2-1, with 11 positions matching TRBD2. V lost 5 bases and J lost 10; bases outside the gene matches: 16. The CDR3 length is 17 residues. The CDR3, as DNA: TGTGCCAGCAGTCGTACCACTAGCGGGAGCTTACAGGGGGAGCAGTTCTTC. This encodes CASSRTTSGSLQGEQFF.

In this sample, this clonotype turned up a few times. The chain recombines TRBV20-1 with TRBJ2-7; TRBD2 matches at 8 bases. The CDR3 is 15 residues long. Germline CDR1 DFQATT, CDR2 SNEGSKA (reference sequence). Trimming cost V 6 bases and J 4 bases; bases outside gene matches: 14. The CDR3 bases are TGCAGTGCATCAAGCGGGAGTTTACGTTGGTACGAGCAGTACTTC. This translates into CSASSGSLRWYEQYF.

This clonotype was counted only a few times. The chain combines TRBV12-3 or TRBV12-4 with TRBJ2-2; 7 bases agree with TRBD1. Losses at the gene ends were 7 bases for V and 1 base for J; bases not matched to a gene: 6. This CDR3 spans 15 amino acids. In DNA form, the CDR3 reads TGTGCCAGCACCGAGGGGGCAGTGAACACCGGGGAGCTGTTTTTT. It specifies CASTEGAVNTGELFF.

The chain is built from TRBV5-5 and TRBJ2-1; maybe TRBD2 (5 bases). Trimming removed 1 base from V and 5 bases from J, with 13 bases in between. CDR1 is SGHKS and CDR2 is YYEKEE in the germline V gene (reference sequence). This CDR3 comprises 15 residues. CDR3 sequence: CASSLFGGRHNEQFF. CDR3 bases: TGTGCCAGCAGCTTGTTTGGCGGGCGACACAATGAGCAGTTCTTC.

The V call is TRBV30, the J call TRBJ2-7, with D possibly TRBD1 on 5 matching bases. Trimming stripped 4 bases from V and 5 bases from J, with 9 bases between. The CDR3 sequence is 11 residues long. The germline V gene has CDR1 GTSNPN and CDR2 SVGIG (reference sequence). CDR3 in DNA: TGTGCCTGGACCCGACAGAACGAGCAGTACTTC. This sequence encodes CAWTRQNEQYF.

This clonotype has a handful of counts. J is TRBJ2-1 and V is TRBV10-3; 10 bases are shared with TRBD2. With 10 bases clipped from V and 3 bases from J, the junction kept 6 bases outside the gene matches. The CDR3 has 14 residues. Germline V gene lookup returns CDR1 ENHRY and CDR2 SYGVKD. CDR3 in DNA: TGTGCCACCAAAGCGGGAGGGAACTACAATGAGCAGTTCTTC. Translated: CATKAGGNYNEQFF.

In its sample, this clonotype was seen a few times. V gene TRBV7-9 combines with J gene TRBJ2-7; the match to TRBD1 covers 7 bases. In germline, CDR1 is SEHNR, CDR2 FQNEAQ (reference sequence). The CDR3 sequence is 14 residues long. Unmatched junction bases numbered 11, after V lost 5 bases and J lost 7 bases. CDR3 region: CASSERDSPLEQYF. The DNA for the CDR3 is TGTGCCAGCAGCGAGAGGGACAGCCCCCTGGAGCAGTACTTC.

V is TRBV6-2 or TRBV6-3 and J is TRBJ2-2, with 10 positions matching TRBD2. Germline values: CDR1 MNHEY, CDR2 SVGEGT. With V trimmed by 7 bases and J by 3 bases, 14 bases remained unmatched. The CDR3 covers 18 residues. DNA for the CDR3: TGTGCCAGCACAGACCCTTTGAGCGGGAGGGCTTACACCGGGGAGCTGTTTTTT. Its protein is CASTDPLSGRAYTGELFF.

This clonotype was observed at least ten times. The rearrangement links TRBV29-1 to TRBJ2-3; possibly TRBD2 for D (5 bases). The germline V and J ends were trimmed by 4 bases and 5 bases, with 13 bases remaining between them. CDR1 and CDR2 (germline): SQVTM, ANQGSEA. This CDR3 contains 13 residues. CDR3 DNA: TGCAGCGTTGTTGGTGGGAGTGGAGATACGCAGTATTTT. Translating it yields CSVVGGSGDTQYF.